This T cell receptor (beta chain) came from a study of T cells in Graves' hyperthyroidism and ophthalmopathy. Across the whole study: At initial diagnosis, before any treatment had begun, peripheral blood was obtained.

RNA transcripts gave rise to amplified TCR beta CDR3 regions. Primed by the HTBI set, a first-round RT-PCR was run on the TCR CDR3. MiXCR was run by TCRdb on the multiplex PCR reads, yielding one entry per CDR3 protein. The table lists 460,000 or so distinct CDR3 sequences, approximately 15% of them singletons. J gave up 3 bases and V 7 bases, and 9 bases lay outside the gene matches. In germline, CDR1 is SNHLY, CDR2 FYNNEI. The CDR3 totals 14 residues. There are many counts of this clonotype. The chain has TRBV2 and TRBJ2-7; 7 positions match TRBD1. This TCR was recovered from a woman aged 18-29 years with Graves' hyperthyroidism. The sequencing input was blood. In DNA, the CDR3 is TGTGCCAGCAAGGGGGCGTGGCAATTCTACGAGCAGTACTTC. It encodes CASKGAWQFYEQYF. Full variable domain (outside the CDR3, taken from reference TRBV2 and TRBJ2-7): EPEVTQTPSHQVTQMGQEVILRCVPISNHLYFYWYRQILGQKVEFLVSFYNNEISEKSEIFDDQFSVERPDGSNFTLKIRSTKLEDSAMYFCASKGAWQFYEQYFGPGTRLTVT.